This paragraph covers one TCR beta chain sequence. This sample is part of a study of control samples from healthy donors and cancer patients. Repertoires were generated with immunoSEQ multiplex PCR, while TCRdb's copy carries only in-frame clones and drops some. The sample consists of about 150,000 clones, 75% to 95% of them appearing once. The specimen sequenced was blood. The receptor's source is a man in his thirties or forties in good health.

The CDR3 DNA reads TGTGCCAGCAGTGAACTGGGACACCCTTACGAGCAGTACTTC. Translated, it gives CASSELGHPYEQYF. V is TRBV6-1 and J is TRBJ2-7, with D perhaps matching TRBD1 (6 bases). Germline V lookup: CDR1 MNHNS, CDR2 SASEGT. The CDR3 is 14 amino acids. Deletions cut 2 bases from V and 4 bases from J, with 12 bases between.